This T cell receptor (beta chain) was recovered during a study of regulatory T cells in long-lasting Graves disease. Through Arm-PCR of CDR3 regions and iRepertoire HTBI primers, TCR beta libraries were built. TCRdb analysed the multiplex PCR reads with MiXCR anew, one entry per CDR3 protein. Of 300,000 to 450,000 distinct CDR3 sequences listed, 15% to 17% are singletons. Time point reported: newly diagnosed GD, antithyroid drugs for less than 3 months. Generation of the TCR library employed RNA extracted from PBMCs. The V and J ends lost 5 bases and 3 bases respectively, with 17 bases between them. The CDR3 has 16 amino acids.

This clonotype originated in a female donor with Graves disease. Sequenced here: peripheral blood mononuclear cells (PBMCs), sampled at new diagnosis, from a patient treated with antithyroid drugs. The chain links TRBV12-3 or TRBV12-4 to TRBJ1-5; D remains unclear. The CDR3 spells CASSAEGNLINQPQHF. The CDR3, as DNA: TGTGCCAGCAGTGCCGAAGGTAATCTCATCAATCAGCCCCAGCATTTT.